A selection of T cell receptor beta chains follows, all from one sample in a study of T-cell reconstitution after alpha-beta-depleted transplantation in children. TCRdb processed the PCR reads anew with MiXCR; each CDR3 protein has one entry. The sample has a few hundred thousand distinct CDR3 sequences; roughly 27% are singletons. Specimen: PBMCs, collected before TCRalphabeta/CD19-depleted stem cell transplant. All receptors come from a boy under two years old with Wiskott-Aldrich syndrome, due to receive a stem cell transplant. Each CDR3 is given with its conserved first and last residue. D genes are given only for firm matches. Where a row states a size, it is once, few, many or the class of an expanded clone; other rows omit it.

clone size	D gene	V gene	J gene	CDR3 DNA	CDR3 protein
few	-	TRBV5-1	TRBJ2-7	TGCGCCAGCAGCTTGAGTGTCGGAGGATACTCCTACGAGCAGTACTTC	CASSLSVGGYSYEQYF
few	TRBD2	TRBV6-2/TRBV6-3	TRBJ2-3	TGTGCCAGCAGAACCACCGGGACTAGCGGGAGGCAGTATTTT	CASRTTGTSGRQYF
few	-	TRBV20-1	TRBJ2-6	TGCAGTGCTCCCCCGGCTGGGGCCAACGTCCTGACTTTC	CSAPPAGANVLTF
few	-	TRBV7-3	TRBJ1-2	TGTGCCAGCAGCTTAACCCTGGGGGGTGGCTACACCTTC	CASSLTLGGGYTF
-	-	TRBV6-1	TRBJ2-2	TGTGCCAGCAGTCAAACCCGCACAGGGAACACCGGGGAGCTGTTTTTT	CASSQTRTGNTGELFF
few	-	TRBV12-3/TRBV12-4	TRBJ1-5	TGTGCCAGCAGTCGACAGGTCAATCAGCCCCAGCATTTT	CASSRQVNQPQHF
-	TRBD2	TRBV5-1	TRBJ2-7	TGCGCCAGCAGCTTGTATCGGGGGGGCGAGCAGTACTTC	CASSLYRGGEQYF
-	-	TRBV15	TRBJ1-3	TGTGCCACCAGCAGAGATTTACGGGTGAGCTCTGGAAACACCATATATTTT	CATSRDLRVSSGNTIYF
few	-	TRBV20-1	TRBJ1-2	TGCAGTGCGGGTACGGGAGCTAACTATGGCTACACCTTC	CSAGTGANYGYTF
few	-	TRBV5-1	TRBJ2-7	TGCGCCAGCAGCTTACGACTCGGAGAATACGAGCAGTACTTC	CASSLRLGEYEQYF
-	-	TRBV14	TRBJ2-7	TGTGCCAGCAGCCAGGGCAACTGGCTTTTCGAGCAGTACTTC	CASSQGNWLFEQYF
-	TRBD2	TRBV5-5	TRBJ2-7	TGTGCCAGCAGCGTTAGCGGGAGGGCCTCCCTCTACGAGCAGTACTTC	CASSVSGRASLYEQYF
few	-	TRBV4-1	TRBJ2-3	TGCGCCAGCAGCCAAGATCCCCTCACGCAGGATACGCAGTATTTT	CASSQDPLTQDTQYF
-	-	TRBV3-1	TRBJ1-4	TGTGCCAGCAGTCCAAACCTGGGGGTGGGCAGGGGAAATGAAAAACTGTTTTTT	CASSPNLGVGRGNEKLFF